The 20 T cell receptor beta chains presented below share a single source sample, sequenced in a study of neurological immune-mediated disorders. TCRdb analysed the 5' RACE reads with MiXCR anew, one entry per CDR3 protein. The sample yields about 92,000 distinct CDR3 sequences, 3.5% seen once. Sequencing was done on a sample of PBMCs. These receptors originate from a woman between 45 and 65 years old with multiple sclerosis.

This clonotype has more than one count but fewer than ten. The gene calls are TRBV20-1 and TRBJ1-2, with 8 positions matching TRBD1. There are 12 residues in the CDR3. CDR1 DFQATT and CDR2 SNEGSKA come from the germline V gene (reference sequence). V dropped 6 bases and J dropped 7; count of bases not matched to a gene: 7. The CDR3 here is CSATPGGAGYTF. The CDR3, as DNA: TGCAGTGCAACCCCAGGGGGCGCTGGCTACACCTTC.

This clonotype was counted ten times or more. The CDR3 here is CASSPGQGRQSSGNTIYF. CDR3 DNA: TGTGCCAGCAGCCCGGGGCAAGGGCGACAGTCTTCGGGAAACACCATATATTTT. The chain combines TRBV7-9 with TRBJ1-3; perhaps TRBD1 as D (5 bases). CDR1 SEHNR and CDR2 FQNEAQ come from the germline V gene (reference sequence). This CDR3 region has 18 residues. V was cut by 5 bases and J by 4 bases, with 24 bases left in between.

This clonotype occurred many times. The chain is built from TRBV5-1 and TRBJ1-4; D might be TRBD1 (5 bases). CDR3 length equals 13 residues. The ends were cut back, 3 bases at V and 4 bases at J, with 7 bases in the middle. CDR1 and CDR2 (germline): SGHRS, YFSETQ. As DNA, the CDR3 is TGCGCCAGCAGCTGGGACGGTAATGAAAAACTGTTTTTT. It encodes CASSWDGNEKLFF.

This clonotype was counted at least ten times. CDR3 protein: CASSDQTVTNEKLFF. The CDR3 DNA sequence: TGTGCCAGCAGCGATCAGACAGTAACTAATGAAAAACTGTTTTTT. This chain links TRBV5-6 with TRBJ1-4; tentative D call: TRBD1 (5 bases). V was pared by 4 bases and J by 1 base, with 11 bases between. The germline V gene has CDR1 SGHDT and CDR2 YYEEEE. The CDR3 runs to 15 residues.

This clonotype was picked up many times. This chain links TRBV7-9 with TRBJ2-1; 7 bases are shared with TRBD1. The CDR3 length is 16 residues. From germline, CDR1 is SEHNR and CDR2 FQNEAQ (reference sequence). V lost 10 bases to trimming and J lost 7 bases; unmatched junction nucleotides: 19. CDR3 DNA: TGTGCCAAAACCGAGGGGACAGCGCAATTTAAGAATGAGCAGTTCTTC. Protein: CAKTEGTAQFKNEQFF.

This clonotype was seen many times. This rearrangement joins TRBV20-1 to TRBJ2-4; either TRBD1 or TRBD2 may fit D (5 bases each). CDR1 and CDR2 (germline): DFQATT, SNEGSKA (reference sequence). Deletions cut 3 bases from V and 7 bases from J, with 10 bases between. There are 12 residues in the CDR3. The CDR3 is CSASWDRNIQYF. Here the CDR3 DNA reads TGCAGTGCTAGTTGGGACCGGAACATTCAGTACTTC.

This clonotype was observed many times. This chain connects TRBV4-2 to TRBJ1-2, with D possibly being TRBD1 (6 bases). V was clipped by 4 bases and J by 4 bases, with 13 bases between them. This CDR3 has 14 amino acids. The germline gives CDR1 LGHNA, CDR2 YNFKEQ. The CDR3 nucleotides read TGTGCCAGCAGCCTTGACCGGGACACCTATGGCTACACCTTC. Its protein is CASSLDRDTYGYTF.

This clonotype was counted many times. The chain employs TRBV3-1 and TRBJ1-2; 8 bases map to TRBD1. J was trimmed by 8 bases and V by 2 bases; bases with no gene match: 13. Germline V lookup: CDR1 LGHDT, CDR2 YNNKEL (reference sequence). The CDR3 sequence is 16 residues long. The CDR3 spells CASSQRSSPGGKGYTF. The CDR3 nucleotides read TGTGCCAGCAGCCAAAGATCTTCTCCAGGGGGCAAAGGCTACACCTTC.

This clonotype was seen repeatedly, ten times or more. CDR3 sequence reads: CASSLSGRQFF. CDR3 bases: TGTGCCAGCAGCTTGTCCGGTCGGCAGTTCTTC. This chain connects TRBV7-9 to TRBJ2-1, with D unclear. The CDR3 has 11 residues. V was clipped by 3 bases and J by 12 bases, with 9 bases between them. In germline, CDR1 is SEHNR, CDR2 FQNEAQ (reference sequence).

This clonotype was seen ten or more times. This sequence joins TRBV5-6 and TRBJ2-1, with D unclear. V gave up 2 bases and J gave up 9 bases, with 6 bases separating them. Per the germline V gene, CDR1 is SGHDT and CDR2 is YYEEEE. CDR3 size: 11 residues. CDR3 loop: CASSLGSEQFF. The DNA for the CDR3 is TGTGCCAGCAGCTTAGGAAGTGAGCAGTTCTTC.

This clonotype was recorded many times. V and J are TRBV20-1 and TRBJ2-4; unclear D gene. The CDR3 contains 14 residues. V shed 1 base and J shed 7 bases, with 14 bases lying between them. The V gene's germline CDR1 is DFQATT and CDR2 SNEGSKA (reference sequence). CDR3 nucleotides: TGCAGTGCTAGAGTACGGCCCTCTGGGAACATTCAGTACTTC. It yields the protein CSARVRPSGNIQYF.

In its sample, this clonotype was seen many times. The CDR3 DNA follows: TGCGCCAGCAGCCAAGATATGGCAGGGGGCCGAAAACTGTTTTTT. This sequence encodes CASSQDMAGGRKLFF. V and J are TRBV4-3 and TRBJ1-4; 8 bases align to TRBD1. Germline loops: CDR1 LGHNA, CDR2 YSLEER. The CDR3 extends over 15 amino acids. After removal of 0 bases from V and 10 bases from J, the junction contained 7 bases not matched to a gene.

This sequence joins TRBV20-1 and TRBJ1-5; no clear D. This CDR3 region has 12 residues. Per the germline V gene, CDR1 is DFQATT and CDR2 is SNEGSKA (reference sequence). Trimming took off 3 bases at V and 4 bases at J, with 7 bases between the two ends. CDR3 in DNA: TGCAGTGCTAGGGACTCAAATCAGCCCCAGCATTTT. Its translation is CSARDSNQPQHF.

Ten or more counts support this clonotype. The chain has TRBV6-5 and TRBJ1-2; 7 nucleotides align to TRBD1. V trimming: 2 bases; J trimming: 8 bases; junction bases outside the gene matches: 5. Per the germline V gene, CDR1 is MNHEY and CDR2 is SVGAGI. There are 13 residues in the CDR3. The CDR3 sequence: CASSYRDRGGYTF. The CDR3 DNA sequence: TGTGCCAGCAGTTACCGGGACAGAGGGGGCTACACCTTC.

This clonotype was seen repeatedly, ten times or more. The rearrangement uses TRBV5-1 and TRBJ2-2; D is uncertain. Germline CDR1 and CDR2: SGHRS and YFSETQ. V lost 0 bases to trimming and J lost 3 bases, with 12 bases between them. The CDR3 has 16 amino acids. The CDR3 loop reads CASSLAMVVYTGELFF. The DNA of the CDR3 is TGCGCCAGCAGCTTGGCCATGGTAGTGTACACCGGGGAGCTGTTTTTT.

Many counts were recorded for this clonotype. This chain connects TRBV12-3 or TRBV12-4 to TRBJ1-1; unclear D gene. Trimming removed 0 bases at V and 11 bases at J, with 7 bases between. The CDR3 has 11 amino acids. The CDR3 reads CASSLAGWAFF. The CDR3 region has the DNA TGTGCCAGCAGTTTAGCCGGGTGGGCTTTCTTT.

This clonotype was counted ten times or more. V and J are TRBV12-3 or TRBV12-4 and TRBJ2-7; D unclear. The V gene lost 2 bases and the J gene lost 2 bases, with 7 bases spanning the gap. The CDR3 is 13 residues long. CDR3 loop: CASSLKDTYEQYF. The CDR3 coding sequence is TGTGCCAGCAGTTTAAAAGATACCTACGAGCAGTACTTC.

Many counts were recorded for this clonotype. The J gene is TRBJ2-1, the V gene TRBV5-8; the D gene is possibly TRBD2 (6 bases). This CDR3 contains 15 residues. Trimming pared 0 bases from V and 2 bases from J, leaving 9 bases between. Germline CDR1 reads SGHTS; CDR2 reads YDEGEE. In DNA, the CDR3 is TGTGCCAGCAGCTTGGGTTCTAGCGCCTACAATGAGCAGTTCTTC. The encoded protein is CASSLGSSAYNEQFF. Full variable domain (outside the CDR3, taken from reference TRBV5-8 and TRBJ2-1): EAGVTQSPTHLIKTRGQQATLRCSPISGHTSVYWYQQALGLGLQFLLWYDEGEERNRGNFPPRFSGRQFPNYSSELNVNALELEDSALYLCASSLGSSAYNEQFFGPGTRLTVL.

This clonotype was counted many times. This rearrangement joins TRBV15 to TRBJ2-1; no clear D. This CDR3 is built from 14 residues. V was cut by 0 bases and J by 3 bases, with 6 bases left in between. Germline loops: CDR1 LNHNV, CDR2 YYDKDF (reference sequence). CDR3 amino acids: CATSRDGVYNEQFF. DNA for the CDR3: TGTGCCACCAGCAGAGATGGGGTCTACAATGAGCAGTTCTTC.

Many counts were recorded for this clonotype. The rearrangement uses TRBV5-1 and TRBJ1-3; D unresolved. Germline-derived CDR1 and CDR2 are SGHRS and YFSETQ. V was clipped by 2 bases and J by 4 bases, with 7 bases between them. This CDR3 is built from 13 residues. The CDR3 region has the DNA TGCGCCAGCAGCTTAGCGGTCGGAAACACCATATATTTT. Translation gives CASSLAVGNTIYF.